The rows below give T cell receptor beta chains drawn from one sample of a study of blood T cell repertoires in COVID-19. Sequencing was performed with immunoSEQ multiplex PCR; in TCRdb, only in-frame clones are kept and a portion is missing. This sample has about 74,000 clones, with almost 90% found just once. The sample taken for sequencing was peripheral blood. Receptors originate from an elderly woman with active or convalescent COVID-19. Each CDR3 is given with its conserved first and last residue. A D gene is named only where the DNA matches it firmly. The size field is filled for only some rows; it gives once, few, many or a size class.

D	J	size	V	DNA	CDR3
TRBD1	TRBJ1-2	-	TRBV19	TGTGCCAGTAGCGAAGGGACAGGTTTATATGGCTACACCTTC	CASSEGTGLYGYTF
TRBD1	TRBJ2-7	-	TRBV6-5	TGTGCCAGCAGTTTAACAGGGGGGAAAGAGCAGTACTTC	CASSLTGGKEQYF
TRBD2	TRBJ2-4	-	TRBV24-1	TGTGCCACCAGTGAACATTCTATAGCGGGGAAACAGTACTTC	CATSEHSIAGKQYF
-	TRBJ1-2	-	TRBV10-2	TGCGCCAGCAGTGACGGGACATACTATGGCTACACCTTC	CASSDGTYYGYTF
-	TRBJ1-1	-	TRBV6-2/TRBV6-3	TGTGCCAGCAGTTCCTATTCTAAAGCTTTCTTT	CASSSYSKAFF
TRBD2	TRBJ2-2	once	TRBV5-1	TGCGCCAGCAGCCGGACTAGCGGGAACACCGGGGAGCTGTTTTTT	CASSRTSGNTGELFF
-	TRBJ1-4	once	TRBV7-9	TGTGCCAGCAGCTTAGCCCTTAATGAAAAACTGTTTTTT	CASSLALNEKLFF
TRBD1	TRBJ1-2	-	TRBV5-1	TGCGCCAGCAGCCGTTCTACAGGGGGCGCCGGCTACACCTTC	CASSRSTGGAGYTF
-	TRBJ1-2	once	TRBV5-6	TGTGCCAGCAGCTTGCAGGGATCCGGCTACACCTTC	CASSLQGSGYTF
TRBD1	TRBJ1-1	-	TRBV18	TGTGCCAGCTCACCTTTATCAGGGGGATACACTGAAGCTTTCTTT	CASSPLSGGYTEAFF
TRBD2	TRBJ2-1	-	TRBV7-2	TGTGCCAGCAGCTTAGCCTCCGGGACTAGCGGATACAATGAGCAGTTCTTC	CASSLASGTSGYNEQFF
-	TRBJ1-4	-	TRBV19	TGTGCCAGTACCTCTCCGGGGTCGTACAGCGAAAAACTGTTTTTT	CASTSPGSYSEKLFF
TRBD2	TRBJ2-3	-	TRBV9	TGTGCCAGCAGCGTAGTTAGCGGGGGGACGCCGCGGGATACGCAGTATTTT	CASSVVSGGTPRDTQYF
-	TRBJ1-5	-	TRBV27	TGTGCCAGCAGTTTATTAGGGCGGGGGGCAAGCAATCAGCCCCAGCATTTT	CASSLLGRGASNQPQHF
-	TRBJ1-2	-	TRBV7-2	TGTGCCAGCAGCACTGCAGGGTACTATGGCTACACCTTC	CASSTAGYYGYTF
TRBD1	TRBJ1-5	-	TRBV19	TGTGCCAGTAGTATAGATGGGACAGGGGGCAATCAGCCCCAGCATTTT	CASSIDGTGGNQPQHF
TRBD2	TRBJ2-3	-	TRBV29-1	TGCAGCGTTGACCCTAGCGGGGGGGGCACAGATACGCAGTATTTT	CSVDPSGGGTDTQYF
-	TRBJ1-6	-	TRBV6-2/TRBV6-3	TGTGCCAGCAGTTACGCGGGGGGAGGAAATTCACCCCTCCACTTT	CASSYAGGGNSPLHF
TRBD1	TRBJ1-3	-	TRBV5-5	TGTGCCAGCAGCTTGGTGGGCCCAGGGGGCAGGGGAAACACCATATATTTT	CASSLVGPGGRGNTIYF
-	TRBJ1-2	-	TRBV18	TGTGCCAGCTCACCATCAGCGGGGGGGAACTATGGCTACACCTTC	CASSPSAGGNYGYTF
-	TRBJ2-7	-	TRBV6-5	TGTGCCAGCACCAAAGCGGTTTCCTACGAGCAGTACTTC	CASTKAVSYEQYF
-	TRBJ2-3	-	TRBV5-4	TGTGCCAGCAGCACTGGTTGGGGGGGGCGGACAGATACGCAGTATTTT	CASSTGWGGRTDTQYF
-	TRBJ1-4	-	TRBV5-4	TGTGCCAGCAGCTTGGCCCCAGGGGCTGATGAAAAACTGTTTTTT	CASSLAPGADEKLFF
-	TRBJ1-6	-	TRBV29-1	TGCAGCGTGGAGACGAACCCGGGGTCACCCCTCCACTTT	CSVETNPGSPLHF
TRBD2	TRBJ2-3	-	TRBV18	TGTGCCAGCTCACCAGAGACTAGCGGGGCAGATACGCAGTATTTT	CASSPETSGADTQYF
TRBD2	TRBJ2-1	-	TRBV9	TGTGCCAGCAGCGTAGGTAGCGGGGCTAGCTCCTACAATGAGCAGTTCTTC	CASSVGSGASSYNEQFF
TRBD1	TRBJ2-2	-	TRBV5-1	TGCGCCAGCAGCTCGGACAGGGACACCGGGGAGCTGTTTTTT	CASSSDRDTGELFF
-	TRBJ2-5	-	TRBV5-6	TGTGCCAGCAGCTTGCCCGGGATGATGGAGGAAGAGACCCAGTACTTC	CASSLPGMMEEETQYF
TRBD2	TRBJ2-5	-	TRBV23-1	TGCGCCAGCAGTCAATCGCGAGGGACTAGCCGTTGGTCGCAGTACTTC	CASSQSRGTSRWSQYF
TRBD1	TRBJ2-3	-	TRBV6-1	TGTGCCAGCAGTGCGGACAGGGCCCAGCCCCGGGGCACAGATACGCAGTATTTT	CASSADRAQPRGTDTQYF
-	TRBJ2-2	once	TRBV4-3	TGCGCCAGCAGCCAAGCTCTCCCTCCGGCCGGGGAGCTGTTTTTT	CASSQALPPAGELFF
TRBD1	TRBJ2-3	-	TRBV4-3	TGCGCCAGCAGCCAAGTCAGGGCAGGGGGCATGGATACGCAGTATTTT	CASSQVRAGGMDTQYF
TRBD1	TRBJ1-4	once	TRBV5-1	TGCGCCAGCAGCTTGGACCAGGGGGGTGTTGAAAAACTGTTTTTT	CASSLDQGGVEKLFF
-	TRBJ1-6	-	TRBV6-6	TGTGCCAGCAGATTAAACATACGATTACCCCTCCACTTT	CASRLNIRLPLHF
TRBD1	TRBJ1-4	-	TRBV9	TGTGCCAGCAGCCCCGGACAGGGGAAAAATGAAAAACTGTTTTTT	CASSPGQGKNEKLFF
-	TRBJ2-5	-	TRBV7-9	TGTGCCAGCAGTTTCGCGGGGCGGCAAGAGACCCAGTACTTC	CASSFAGRQETQYF
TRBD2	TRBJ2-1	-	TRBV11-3	TGTGCCAGCAGCCCCCAACCGTGGAGCGGGAGTAGGAATGAGCAGTTCTTC	CASSPQPWSGSRNEQFF
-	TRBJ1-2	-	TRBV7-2	TGTGCCAGCAGCTTAGGTGTGGGAGCTAACTATGGCTACACCTTC	CASSLGVGANYGYTF
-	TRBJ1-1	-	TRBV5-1	TGCGCCAGCAGCCCCGGACAGAGGAACACTGAAGCTTTCTTT	CASSPGQRNTEAFF